This T cell receptor (beta chain) was recovered during a study of blood T cell repertoires in COVID-19. Study in general: Sites in the United States, Italy and Spain provided acute and convalescent COVID-19 samples.

Sequencing was performed with immunoSEQ multiplex PCR; in TCRdb, only in-frame clones are kept and a portion is missing. The data contain 75,000 to 95,000 clones, approximately 80% of them singletons. The CDR3 extends over 15 amino acids. Germline CDR1 is MDHEN and CDR2 is SYDVKM. Trimming shortened V by 6 bases and J by 0 bases, and 14 bases separated the two germline ends. The clonotype was recovered from an older man with active or convalescent COVID-19. Sequencing used peripheral blood. V usage is TRBV28 and J usage is TRBJ1-1; D might be TRBD1 (6 bases). CDR3 sequence: CASRPTGLLNTEAFF. The CDR3 DNA sequence: TGTGCCAGCAGGCCTACAGGGCTCTTGAACACTGAAGCTTTCTTT.